This T cell receptor beta chain comes out of a study of cytomegalovirus exposure and HLA in healthy donors. Amplification used 60 Vbeta primers and 13 Jbeta primers. Method: immunoSEQ multiplex PCR; TCRdb's copy keeps in-frame clones and lacks some. This sample has 83,000 or so clones, with approximately 72% found just once. The V and J ends lost 2 bases and 4 bases respectively, with 9 bases between them. The CDR3 sequence is 14 residues long. What was sequenced was PBMCs. The chain uses TRBV23-1 and TRBJ2-1; TRBD1 is a possible D gene (5 bases). TRBV23-1 is treated as an ORF (open reading frame) with a function not yet certain. This sequence originates from a man aged 25 to 40 in good health and CMV-seropositive. This CDR3 is CASSQRQKYNEQFF. The CDR3 DNA sequence: TGCGCCAGCAGTCAAAGACAGAAATACAATGAGCAGTTCTTC.